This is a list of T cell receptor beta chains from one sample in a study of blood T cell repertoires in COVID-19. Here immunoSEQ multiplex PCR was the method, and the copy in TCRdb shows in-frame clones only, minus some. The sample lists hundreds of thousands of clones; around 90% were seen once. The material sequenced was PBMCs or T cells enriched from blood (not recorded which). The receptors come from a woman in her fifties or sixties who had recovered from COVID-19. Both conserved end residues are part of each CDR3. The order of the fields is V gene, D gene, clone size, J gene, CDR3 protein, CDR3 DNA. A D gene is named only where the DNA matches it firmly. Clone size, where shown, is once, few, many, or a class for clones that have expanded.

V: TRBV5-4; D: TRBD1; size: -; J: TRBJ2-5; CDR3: CASSSPTGVGTQYF; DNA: TGTGCCAGCAGCAGCCCGACAGGGGTTGGGACCCAGTACTTC
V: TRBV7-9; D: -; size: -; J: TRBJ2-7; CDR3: CASSPSGQGSYEQYF; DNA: TGTGCCAGCAGCCCATCCGGCCAGGGGAGCTACGAGCAGTACTTC
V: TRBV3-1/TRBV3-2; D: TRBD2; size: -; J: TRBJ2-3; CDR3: CASSSGLAGTDTQYF; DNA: TGTGCCAGCAGTTCGGGACTAGCGGGCACAGATACGCAGTATTTT
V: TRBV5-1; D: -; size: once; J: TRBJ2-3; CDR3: CASSLLATSTDTQYF; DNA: TGCGCCAGCAGCTTGCTGGCCACCAGCACAGATACGCAGTATTTT
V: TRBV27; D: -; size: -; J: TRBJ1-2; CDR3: CASSTFPNYGYTF; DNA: TGTGCCAGCAGTACATTTCCTAACTATGGCTACACCTTC
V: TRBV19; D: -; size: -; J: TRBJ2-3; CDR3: CASSSSGAPDTQYF; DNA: TGTGCCAGTAGTTCCAGCGGAGCCCCAGATACGCAGTATTTT
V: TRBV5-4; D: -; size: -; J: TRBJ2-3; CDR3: CASSFLDRGDTQYF; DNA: TGTGCCAGCAGCTTCCTTGACCGAGGGGATACGCAGTATTTT
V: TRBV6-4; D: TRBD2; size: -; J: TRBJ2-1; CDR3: CASSGTSDNEQFF; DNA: TGTGCCAGCAGTGGGACTAGCGACAATGAGCAGTTCTTC
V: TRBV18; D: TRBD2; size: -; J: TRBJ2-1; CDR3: CASSPLAGGNNEQFF; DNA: TGTGCCAGCTCACCACTAGCGGGAGGGAACAATGAGCAGTTCTTC
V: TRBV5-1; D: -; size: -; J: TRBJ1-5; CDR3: CASSLGTGRNQPQHF; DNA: TGCGCCAGCAGCTTGGGTACAGGCCGCAATCAGCCCCAGCATTTT
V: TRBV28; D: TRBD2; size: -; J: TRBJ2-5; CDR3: CASRSPLAEETQYF; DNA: TGTGCCAGCAGATCTCCCCTAGCGGAAGAGACCCAGTACTTC
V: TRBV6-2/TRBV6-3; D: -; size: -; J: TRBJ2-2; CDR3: CASSLARRSGELFF; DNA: TGTGCCAGCAGTCTAGCTAGAAGGTCCGGGGAGCTGTTTTTT
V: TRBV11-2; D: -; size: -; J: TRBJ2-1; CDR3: CASSLQQGIGEQFF; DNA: TGTGCCAGCAGCCTCCAACAGGGCATCGGTGAGCAGTTCTTC
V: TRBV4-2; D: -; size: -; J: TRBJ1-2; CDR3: CASSQSQGNYGYTF; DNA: TGTGCCAGCAGCCAGAGCCAGGGGAACTATGGCTACACCTTC
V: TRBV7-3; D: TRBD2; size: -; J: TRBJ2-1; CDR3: CASSLYRTSSNEQFF; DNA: TGTGCCAGCAGCTTATATAGGACTAGCTCGAATGAGCAGTTCTTC
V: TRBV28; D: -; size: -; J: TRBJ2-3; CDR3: CASSLGGQGSTDTQYF; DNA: TGTGCCAGCAGTTTAGGGGGTCAGGGGAGCACAGATACGCAGTATTTT
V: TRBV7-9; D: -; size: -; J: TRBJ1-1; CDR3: CASSLRTEPNTEAFF; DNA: TGTGCCAGCAGCCTGAGGACAGAGCCGAACACTGAAGCTTTCTTT
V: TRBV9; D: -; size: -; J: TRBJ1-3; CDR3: CASSSRASGNTIYF; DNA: TGTGCCAGCAGCTCCAGGGCCTCAGGAAACACCATATATTTT
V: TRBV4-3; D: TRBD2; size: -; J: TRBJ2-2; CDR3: CASSQDGAGANTGELFF; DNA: TGCGCCAGCAGCCAAGACGGGGCGGGGGCGAACACCGGGGAGCTGTTTTTT
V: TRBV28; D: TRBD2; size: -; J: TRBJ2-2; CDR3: CASRTGLAGGYTGELFF; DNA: TGTGCCAGCAGGACAGGACTAGCGGGAGGTTATACCGGGGAGCTGTTTTTT
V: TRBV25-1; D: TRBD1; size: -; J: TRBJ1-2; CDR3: CASKHRGRGGYTF; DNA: TGTGCCAGCAAGCACAGGGGGCGAGGTGGCTACACCTTC
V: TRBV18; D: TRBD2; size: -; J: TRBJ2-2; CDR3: CASSPPGLAGTGELFF; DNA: TGTGCCAGCTCACCACCGGGACTAGCGGGCACCGGGGAGCTGTTTTTT
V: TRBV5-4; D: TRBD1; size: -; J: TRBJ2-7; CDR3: CASSTRQGAAYEQYF; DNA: TGTGCCAGCAGCACCCGACAGGGGGCGGCCTACGAGCAGTACTTC
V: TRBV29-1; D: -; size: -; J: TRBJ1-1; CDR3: CSVGGKGVNTEAFF; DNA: TGCAGCGTAGGGGGAAAAGGGGTGAACACTGAAGCTTTCTTT
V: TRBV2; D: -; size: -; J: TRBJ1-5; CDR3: CASSGQTNQPQHF; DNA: TGTGCCAGCAGTGGACAGACCAATCAGCCCCAGCATTTT
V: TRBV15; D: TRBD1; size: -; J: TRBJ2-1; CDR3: CATSPERGRNEQFF; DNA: TGTGCCACCAGCCCAGAGAGGGGGCGCAATGAGCAGTTCTTC
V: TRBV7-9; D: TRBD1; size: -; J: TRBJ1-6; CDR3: CASSPKDRENSPLHF; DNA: TGTGCCAGCAGCCCCAAGGACAGGGAAAATTCACCCCTCCACTTT
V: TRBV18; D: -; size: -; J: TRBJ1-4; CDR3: CASSPTGGTNEKLFF; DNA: TGTGCCAGCTCACCGACCGGGGGAACTAATGAAAAACTGTTTTTT
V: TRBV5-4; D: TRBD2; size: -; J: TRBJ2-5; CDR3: CASSLTSDRRVTQYF; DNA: TGTGCCAGCAGCCTCACTAGCGACCGACGGGTGACCCAGTACTTC
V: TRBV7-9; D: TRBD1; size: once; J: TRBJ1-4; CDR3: CASSLASTGQAEKLFF; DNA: TGTGCCAGCAGCTTAGCCTCGACAGGGCAAGCCGAAAAACTGTTTTTT
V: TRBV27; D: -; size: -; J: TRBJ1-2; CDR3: CASSPWTASGAGYTF; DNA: TGTGCCAGCAGTCCCTGGACGGCATCTGGTGCGGGGTACACCTTC
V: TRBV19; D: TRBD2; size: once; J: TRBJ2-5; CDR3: CASSIAGVGRETQYF; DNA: TGTGCCAGTAGTATCGCGGGAGTAGGTCGAGAGACCCAGTACTTC
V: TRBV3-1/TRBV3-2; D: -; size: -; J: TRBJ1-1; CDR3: CASSLTEYTEAFF; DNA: TGTGCCAGCAGCCTGACAGAATACACTGAAGCTTTCTTT
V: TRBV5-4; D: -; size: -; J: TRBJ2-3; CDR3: CASSLQTTDTQYF; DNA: TGTGCCAGCAGCTTACAGACCACAGATACGCAGTATTTT
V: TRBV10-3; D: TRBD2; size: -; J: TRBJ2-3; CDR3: CAIRTPSLAGGGITSPLSTDTQYF; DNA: TGTGCCATCAGGACTCCTTCCCTAGCGGGGGGGGGCATAACCTCCCCTCTAAGCACAGATACGCAGTATTTT
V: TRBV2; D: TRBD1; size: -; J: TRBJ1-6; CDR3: CASTLDRVGSPLHF; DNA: TGTGCCAGCACCTTGGACAGGGTAGGGTCACCCCTCCACTTT
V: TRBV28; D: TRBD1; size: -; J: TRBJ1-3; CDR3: CASSGTGGAGLTGNTIYF; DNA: TGTGCCAGCAGCGGAACAGGGGGCGCAGGGTTGACTGGAAACACCATATATTTT
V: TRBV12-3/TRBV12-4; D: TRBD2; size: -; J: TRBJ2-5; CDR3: CASSGTSGQTQYF; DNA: TGTGCCAGCAGTGGCACTAGCGGGCAGACCCAGTACTTC
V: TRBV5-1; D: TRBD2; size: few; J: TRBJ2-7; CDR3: CASSFSPSALAGGYEQYF; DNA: TGCGCCAGCAGCTTTTCCCCATCGGCACTAGCGGGAGGGTACGAGCAGTACTTC
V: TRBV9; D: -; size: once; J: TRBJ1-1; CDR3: CASTKLQKPGNPSTEAFF; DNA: TGTGCCAGCACTAAACTCCAAAAGCCCGGGAACCCAAGCACTGAAGCTTTCTTT
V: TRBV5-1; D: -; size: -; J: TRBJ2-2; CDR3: CASSLTEMNTGELFF; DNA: TGCGCCAGCAGCTTAACGGAGATGAACACCGGGGAGCTGTTTTTT
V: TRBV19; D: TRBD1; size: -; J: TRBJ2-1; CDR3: CASHDTMTGYNEQFF; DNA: TGTGCCAGTCACGACACAATGACAGGGTACAATGAGCAGTTCTTC
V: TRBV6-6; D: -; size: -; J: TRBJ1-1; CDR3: CASSYTGNTEAFF; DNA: TGTGCCAGCAGTTACACAGGCAACACTGAAGCTTTCTTT
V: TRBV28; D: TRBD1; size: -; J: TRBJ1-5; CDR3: CASGNLGQENQPQHF; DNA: TGTGCCAGCGGAAATCTAGGACAGGAAAATCAGCCCCAGCATTTT
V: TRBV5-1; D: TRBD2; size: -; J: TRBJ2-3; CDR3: CASKIRTSASTDTQYF; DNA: TGCGCCAGTAAAATACGGACTAGCGCTAGCACAGATACGCAGTATTTT